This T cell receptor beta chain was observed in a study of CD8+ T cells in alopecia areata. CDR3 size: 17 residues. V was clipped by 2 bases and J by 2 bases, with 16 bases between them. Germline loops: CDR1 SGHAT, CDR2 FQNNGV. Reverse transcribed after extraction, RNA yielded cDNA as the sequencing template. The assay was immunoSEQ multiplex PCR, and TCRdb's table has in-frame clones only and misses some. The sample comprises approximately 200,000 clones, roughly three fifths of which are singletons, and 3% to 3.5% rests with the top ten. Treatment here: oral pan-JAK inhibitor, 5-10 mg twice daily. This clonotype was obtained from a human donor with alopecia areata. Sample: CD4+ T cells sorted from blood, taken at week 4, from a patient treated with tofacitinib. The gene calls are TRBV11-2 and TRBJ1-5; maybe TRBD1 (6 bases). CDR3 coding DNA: TGTGCCAGCAGCTTACCCAGGACAGCCTTCGGCAATCAGCCCCAGCATTTT. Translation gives CASSLPRTAFGNQPQHF.